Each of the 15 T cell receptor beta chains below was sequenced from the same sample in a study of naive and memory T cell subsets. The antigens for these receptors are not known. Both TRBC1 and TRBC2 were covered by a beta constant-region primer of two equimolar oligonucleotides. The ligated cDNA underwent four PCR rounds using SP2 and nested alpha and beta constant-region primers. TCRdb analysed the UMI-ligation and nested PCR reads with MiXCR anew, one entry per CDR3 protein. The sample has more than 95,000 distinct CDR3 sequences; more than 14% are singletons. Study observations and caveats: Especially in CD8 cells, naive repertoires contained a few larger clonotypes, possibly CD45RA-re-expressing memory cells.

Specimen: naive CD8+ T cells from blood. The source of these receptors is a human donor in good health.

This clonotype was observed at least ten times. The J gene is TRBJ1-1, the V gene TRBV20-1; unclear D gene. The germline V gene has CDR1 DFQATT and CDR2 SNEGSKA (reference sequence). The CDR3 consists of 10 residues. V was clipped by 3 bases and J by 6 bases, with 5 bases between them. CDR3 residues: CSASAAEAFF. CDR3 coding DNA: TGCAGTGCTAGTGCGGCTGAAGCTTTCTTT.

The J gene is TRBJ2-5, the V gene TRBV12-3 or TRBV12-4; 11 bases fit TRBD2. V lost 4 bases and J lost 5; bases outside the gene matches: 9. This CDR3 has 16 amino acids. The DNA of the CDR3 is TGTGCCAGCAGTTCCCGACTAGCGGGAACTAGGGAGACCCAGTACTTC. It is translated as CASSSRLAGTRETQYF.

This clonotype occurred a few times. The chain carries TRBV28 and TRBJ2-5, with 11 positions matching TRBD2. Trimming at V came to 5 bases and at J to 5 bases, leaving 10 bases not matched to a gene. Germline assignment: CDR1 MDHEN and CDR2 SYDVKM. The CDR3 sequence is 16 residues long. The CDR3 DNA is TGTGCCAGCAGTCCCGGGACTAGCGGTATTAGGGAGACCCAGTACTTC. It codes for CASSPGTSGIRETQYF.

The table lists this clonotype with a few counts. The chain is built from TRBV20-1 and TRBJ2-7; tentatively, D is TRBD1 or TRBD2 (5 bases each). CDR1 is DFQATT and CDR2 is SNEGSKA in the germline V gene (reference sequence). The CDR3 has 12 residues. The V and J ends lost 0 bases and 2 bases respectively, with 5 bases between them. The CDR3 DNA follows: TGCAGTGCTAGAGAGGGACCCTACGAGCAGTACTTC. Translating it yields CSAREGPYEQYF.

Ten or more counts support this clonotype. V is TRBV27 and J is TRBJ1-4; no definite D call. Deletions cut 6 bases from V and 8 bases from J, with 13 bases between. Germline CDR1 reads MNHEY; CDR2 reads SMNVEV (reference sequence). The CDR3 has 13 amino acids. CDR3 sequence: CASSLAGAEKLFF. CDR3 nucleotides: TGTGCCAGCAGCTTGGCCGGCGCGGAAAAACTGTTTTTT.

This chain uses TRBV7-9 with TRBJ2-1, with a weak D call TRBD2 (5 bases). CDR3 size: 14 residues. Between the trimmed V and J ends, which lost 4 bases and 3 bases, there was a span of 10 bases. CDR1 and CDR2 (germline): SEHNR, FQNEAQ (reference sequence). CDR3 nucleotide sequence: TGTGCCAGCAGCTCATCGGGGATCTACAATGAGCAGTTCTTC. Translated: CASSSSGIYNEQFF.

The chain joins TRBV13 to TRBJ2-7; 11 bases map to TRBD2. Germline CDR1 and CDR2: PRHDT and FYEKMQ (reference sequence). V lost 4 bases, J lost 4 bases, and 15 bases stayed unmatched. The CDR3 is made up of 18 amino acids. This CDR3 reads CASSSSLSLAGVGYEQYF. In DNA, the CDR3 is TGTGCCAGCAGCTCCTCCCTATCACTAGCGGGAGTGGGGTACGAGCAGTACTTC.

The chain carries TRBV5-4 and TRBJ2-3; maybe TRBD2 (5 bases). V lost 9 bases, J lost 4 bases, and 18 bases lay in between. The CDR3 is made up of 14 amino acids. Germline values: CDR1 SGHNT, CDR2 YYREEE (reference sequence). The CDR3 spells CATSSLLESDTQYF. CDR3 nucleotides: TGTGCCACCTCCTCCTTACTAGAATCAGATACGCAGTATTTT.

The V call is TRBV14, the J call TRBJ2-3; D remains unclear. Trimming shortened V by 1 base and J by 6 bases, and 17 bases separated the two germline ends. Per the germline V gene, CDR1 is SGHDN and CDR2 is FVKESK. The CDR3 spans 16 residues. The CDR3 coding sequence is TGTGCCAGCAGCCAAGCCGAGCTCGGCGCGCCTGATACGCAGTATTTT. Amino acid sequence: CASSQAELGAPDTQYF.

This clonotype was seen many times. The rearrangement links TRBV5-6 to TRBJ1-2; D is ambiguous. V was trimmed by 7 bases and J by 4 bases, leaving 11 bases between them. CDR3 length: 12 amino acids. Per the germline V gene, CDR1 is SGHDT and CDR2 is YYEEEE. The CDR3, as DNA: TGTGCCAGCCTTTCAGCTTCCTATGGCTACACCTTC. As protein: CASLSASYGYTF.

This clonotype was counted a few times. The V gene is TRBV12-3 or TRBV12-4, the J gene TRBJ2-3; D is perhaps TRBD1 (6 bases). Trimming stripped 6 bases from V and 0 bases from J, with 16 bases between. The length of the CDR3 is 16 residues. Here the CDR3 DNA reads TGTGCCAGCAGCCGGGACACCGGATTTAGCACAGATACGCAGTATTTT. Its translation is CASSRDTGFSTDTQYF.

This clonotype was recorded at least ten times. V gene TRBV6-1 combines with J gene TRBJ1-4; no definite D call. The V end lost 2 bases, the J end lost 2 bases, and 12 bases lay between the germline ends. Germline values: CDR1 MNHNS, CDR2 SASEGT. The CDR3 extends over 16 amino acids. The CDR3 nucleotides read TGTGCCAGCAGTGAAATTGTGTCTTCTACTAATGAAAAACTGTTTTTT. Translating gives CASSEIVSSTNEKLFF.

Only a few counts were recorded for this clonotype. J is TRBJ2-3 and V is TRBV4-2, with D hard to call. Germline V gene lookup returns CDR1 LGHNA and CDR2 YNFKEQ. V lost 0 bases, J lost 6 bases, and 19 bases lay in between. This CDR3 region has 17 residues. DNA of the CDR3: TGTGCCAGCAGCCAAGAGGCGGCCGCTTCTTTCGGCGATACGCAGTATTTT. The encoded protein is CASSQEAAASFGDTQYF.

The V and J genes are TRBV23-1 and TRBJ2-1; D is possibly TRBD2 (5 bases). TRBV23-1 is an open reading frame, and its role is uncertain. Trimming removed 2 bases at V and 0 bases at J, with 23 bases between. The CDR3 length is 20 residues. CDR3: CASSQPGFCRERFSYNEQFF. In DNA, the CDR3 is TGCGCCAGCAGTCAACCCGGGTTTTGTCGGGAAAGGTTCTCCTACAATGAGCAGTTCTTC.

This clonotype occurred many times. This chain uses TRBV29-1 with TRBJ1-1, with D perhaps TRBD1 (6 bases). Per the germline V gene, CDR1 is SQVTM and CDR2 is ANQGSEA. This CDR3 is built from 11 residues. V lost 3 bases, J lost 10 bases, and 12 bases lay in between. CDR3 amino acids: CSVDWDKGAFF. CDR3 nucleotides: TGCAGCGTTGATTGGGACAAAGGAGCTTTCTTT.